Below, 24 T cell receptor beta chains from the same sample are listed, as sequenced in a study of shared clonotypes between healthy human individuals. Profiled with immunoSEQ multiplex PCR; TCRdb holds only in-frame clones, not every one. Of 2 million to 3 million clones in the sample, 93% were seen once. The sequencing sample was made of naive CD4+ T cells from PBMCs. As to subset: CD45RA+ positively selected. Every receptor here comes from a man between 18 and 29 years old in good health. Some clones in this sample may be carry-over from other donors' samples.

The chain combines TRBV13 with TRBJ2-1; 12 nucleotides match TRBD2. Per the germline V gene, CDR1 is PRHDT and CDR2 is FYEKMQ (reference sequence). This CDR3 has 15 amino acids. V was clipped by 2 bases and J by 6 bases; unmatched bases: 2. CDR3 in amino acids: CASSLKLAGGNEQFF. In DNA form, the CDR3 reads TGTGCCAGCAGCTTAAAACTAGCGGGAGGCAATGAGCAGTTCTTC.

The chain couples TRBV6-6 to TRBJ2-1, with D possibly matching TRBD2 (6 bases). CDR3 length: 15 amino acids. V was pared by 2 bases and J by 6 bases, with 14 bases between. Germline CDR1 reads MNHNY; CDR2 reads SVGAGI (reference sequence). CDR3 in DNA: TGTGCCAGCAGTTACAGGCGGGATAGGTCCAATGAGCAGTTCTTC. Its translation is CASSYRRDRSNEQFF.

CDR3 protein: CASSFSWTGANTGELFF. The CDR3 DNA sequence: TGTGCCAGCAGCTTTTCCTGGACAGGGGCGAACACCGGGGAGCTGTTTTTT. V and J are TRBV7-2 and TRBJ2-2; 9 bases are shared with TRBD1. From germline, CDR1 is SGHTA and CDR2 FQGNSA. V lost 3 bases, J lost 0 bases, and 5 bases stayed unmatched. This CDR3 region has 17 residues.

On this clone: This same CDR3 is encoded by further DNA sequences in the sample. V and J are TRBV25-1 and TRBJ1-4, with D perhaps TRBD1 (5 bases). V was shortened by 5 bases and J by 2 bases, with 18 bases between the two germline ends. The CDR3 is made up of 17 amino acids. CDR1 MGHDK and CDR2 SYGVNS come from the germline V gene. DNA for the CDR3: TGTGCCAGCAGTCTACCAGGGCGAGGAGGCACTAATGAAAAACTGTTTTTT. This encodes CASSLPGRGGTNEKLFF.

The rearrangement joins TRBV7-9 to TRBJ2-2, with a possible D match to TRBD1 (6 bases). Germline-derived CDR1 and CDR2 are SEHNR and FQNEAQ (reference sequence). The CDR3 extends over 17 amino acids. V shed 0 bases and J shed 0 bases, with 11 bases lying between them. In DNA form, the CDR3 reads TGTGCCAGCAGCTTAGCGTTCGGACAGACGAACACCGGGGAGCTGTTTTTT. It is translated as CASSLAFGQTNTGELFF.

This sequence joins TRBV10-1 and TRBJ2-3; a weak D match, TRBD2 (5 bases). CDR1 is WNHNN, CDR2 SYGVQD, per germline (reference sequence). V dropped 5 bases and J dropped 3 bases, with 9 bases sitting between them. CDR3 size: 13 residues. The CDR3, as DNA: TGCGCCAGCAGTACGACGGGGACAGATACGCAGTATTTT. Amino acid sequence: CASSTTGTDTQYF.

V usage is TRBV18 and J usage is TRBJ2-3; D unclear. Trimming took off 1 base at V and 3 bases at J, with 8 bases between the two ends. The germline CDR1 and CDR2 sequences are KGHSH and LQKENI. The CDR3 sequence is 14 residues long. CDR3 sequence reads: CASSPLSDTDTQYF. The CDR3 nucleotides are TGTGCCAGCTCACCACTATCGGATACAGATACGCAGTATTTT.

The chain couples TRBV5-1 to TRBJ2-7; D might be TRBD2 (6 bases). The germline V gene encodes CDR1 SGHRS and CDR2 YFSETQ. The CDR3 totals 15 residues. With 0 bases removed from V and 3 bases from J, the gap between germline ends came to 13 bases. CDR3 in DNA: TGCGCCAGCAGCTTGGCCGCGGGACCAGACTACGAGCAGTACTTC. This encodes CASSLAAGPDYEQYF.

V and J are TRBV5-1 and TRBJ1-1, with 9 nucleotides matching TRBD1. Germline loops: CDR1 SGHRS, CDR2 YFSETQ. The CDR3 runs 15 residues. After removal of 2 bases from V and 1 base from J, the junction contained 3 bases not matched to a gene. CDR3 sequence (DNA): TGCGCCAGCAGCTTCGGGGACAGGGCGAACACTGAAGCTTTCTTT. Protein product: CASSFGDRANTEAFF.

V usage is TRBV5-6 and J usage is TRBJ2-3, with D possibly matching TRBD1 (5 bases). The V gene's germline CDR1 is SGHDT and CDR2 YYEEEE. This CDR3 contains 16 residues. Trimming took off 4 bases at V and 0 bases at J, with 15 bases between the two ends. For the CDR3, the DNA is TGTGCCAGCAGCCTCGACAGATTCCCCAGCACAGATACGCAGTATTTT. It specifies CASSLDRFPSTDTQYF.

The V call is TRBV11-2, the J call TRBJ2-7, with a possible D match to TRBD2 (5 bases). Between the trimmed V and J ends, which lost 4 bases and 7 bases, there was a span of 20 bases. The CDR3 has 15 amino acids. Germline CDR1 reads SGHAT; CDR2 reads FQNNGV. The CDR3 here is CASSSAGMRVIEQYF. DNA for the CDR3: TGTGCCAGCAGCTCAGCCGGGATGAGGGTAATTGAGCAGTACTTC. Full variable domain (rest looked up from reference TRBV11-2 and TRBJ2-7): EAGVAQSPRYKIIEKRQSVAFWCNPISGHATLYWYQQILGQGPKLLIQFQNNGVVDDSQLPKDRFSAERLKGVDSTLKIQPAKLEDSAVYLCASSSAGMRVIEQYFGPGTRLTVT.

The rearrangement uses TRBV28 and TRBJ1-5; D call uncertain. V lost 6 bases to trimming and J lost 2 bases, with 8 bases between them. This CDR3 region has 13 residues. Germline CDR1 MDHEN, CDR2 SYDVKM. The DNA of the CDR3 is TGTGCCAGCAGAGAACAGCGCAATCAGCCCCAGCATTTT. Translation: CASREQRNQPQHF.

CDR3 bases: TGCGCCAGCAGCTACTCCTCCGGACAACTCTACGAGCAGTACTTC. Translation: CASSYSSGQLYEQYF. The V gene is TRBV5-1, the J gene TRBJ2-7; tentative D call: TRBD1 (5 bases). V was clipped by 3 bases and J by 3 bases, with 16 bases between them. The CDR3 has 15 amino acids. Germline-derived CDR1 and CDR2 are SGHRS and YFSETQ.

This chain joins TRBV19 and TRBJ2-3; a weak D match, TRBD2 (6 bases). V shed 6 bases and J shed 1 base, with 14 bases lying between them. Germline CDR1 and CDR2: LNHDA and SQIVND (reference sequence). The CDR3 is made up of 15 amino acids. The CDR3 nucleotides are TGTGCCAGTAGGATTGGAGGGCGTCGCACAGATACGCAGTATTTT. Its translation is CASRIGGRRTDTQYF.

On this clone: This CDR3 is also generated by other DNA sequences in the sample. The chain combines TRBV7-9 with TRBJ1-1, with unresolved D. V shed 5 bases and J shed 1 base, with 14 bases lying between them. The germline V gene encodes CDR1 SEHNR and CDR2 FQNEAQ (reference sequence). This CDR3 has 15 amino acids. The CDR3 DNA reads as TGTGCCAGCAGCCCCAGAGGAAATGGGAACACTGAAGCTTTCTTT. Encoded protein: CASSPRGNGNTEAFF.

J is TRBJ1-2 and V is TRBV7-2; D not resolved. The CDR3 totals 14 residues. Trimming stripped 4 bases from V and 4 bases from J, with 13 bases between. Germline V CDR1 and CDR2: SGHTA, FQGNSA. The CDR3 spells CASSSTGRIYGYTF. CDR3 DNA: TGTGCCAGCAGCTCGACCGGACGCATCTATGGCTACACCTTC.

The chain is built from TRBV7-7 and TRBJ2-1, with D maybe TRBD2 (5 bases). CDR1 SSHAT and CDR2 FNYEAQ come from the germline V gene (reference sequence). V was trimmed by 1 base and J by 0 bases, leaving 13 bases between them. This CDR3 region has 17 residues. CDR3 region: CASSLVPGWSSYNEQFF. The CDR3 DNA is TGTGCCAGCAGCTTAGTCCCGGGATGGAGCTCCTACAATGAGCAGTTCTTC. Complete variable domain (other parts from reference TRBV7-7 and TRBJ2-1): GAGVSQSPRYKVTKRGQDVTLRCDPISSHATLYWYQQALGQGPEFLTYFNYEAQPDKSGLPSDRFSAERPEGSISTLTIQRTEQRDSAMYRCASSLVPGWSSYNEQFFGPGTRLTVL.

The rearrangement joins TRBV29-1 to TRBJ1-2; possibly TRBD1 for D (5 bases). CDR1 is SQVTM and CDR2 is ANQGSEA in the germline V gene. The CDR3 has 13 residues. V lost 5 bases and J lost 6, with 16 bases in between. CDR3 loop: CSVTRGSGDGYTF. CDR3 sequence (DNA): TGCAGCGTTACAAGGGGCTCAGGAGATGGCTACACCTTC.

The chain joins TRBV6-1 to TRBJ2-5; no firm D call. This CDR3 spans 14 amino acids. V was shortened by 1 base and J by 3 bases, with 9 bases between the two germline ends. Germline values: CDR1 MNHNS, CDR2 SASEGT. The CDR3, as DNA: TGTGCCAGCAGTGAAGGGACCGCCAAAGAGACCCAGTACTTC. This gives the protein CASSEGTAKETQYF.

J is TRBJ1-2 and V is TRBV23-1, with D perhaps TRBD1 (5 bases). TRBV23-1 is designated an ORF whose function remains uncertain. CDR3 length equals 18 residues. Trimming left V 1 base short and J 7 bases short, with 25 bases between. The CDR3 sequence: CASSQLAVVEGTYVGYTF. The CDR3, as DNA: TGCGCCAGCAGTCAATTGGCGGTAGTTGAGGGGACCTATGTTGGCTACACCTTC.

This clone was seen a single time. In the same sample, other DNA sequences code for this CDR3. The chain has TRBV7-3 and TRBJ2-7; 10 nucleotides match TRBD2. Germline CDR1 SGHTA, CDR2 FQGTGA. This CDR3 spans 15 amino acids. Germline trimming cut 2 bases from V and 5 bases from J; bases unmatched to any gene: 6. CDR3 bases: TGTGCCAGCAGCTTATCCCTAGCGGGAGTCAACGAGCAGTACTTC. Its translation: CASSLSLAGVNEQYF. Based on the CDR3 plus reference TRBV7-3 and TRBJ2-7, the full variable domain is GAGVSQTPSNKVTEKGKYVELRCDPISGHTALYWYRQSLGQGPEFLIYFQGTGAADDSGLPNDRFFAVRPEGSVSTLKIQRTERGDSAVYLCASSLSLAGVNEQYFGPGTRLTVT.

This chain connects TRBV4-3 to TRBJ2-7; 7 bases map to TRBD2. The germline gives CDR1 LGHNA, CDR2 YSLEER. Germline trimming cut 0 bases from V and 5 bases from J; bases unmatched to any gene: 10. There are 16 residues in the CDR3. The DNA for the CDR3 is TGCGCCAGCAGCCAAGAGGTCGGGCGGGAGTCCAACGAGCAGTACTTC. Its protein product is CASSQEVGRESNEQYF.

This chain joins TRBV4-3 and TRBJ1-1; D may be TRBD1 (6 bases). The CDR3 is 14 amino acids. Germline CDR1 LGHNA, CDR2 YSLEER. V was cut by 5 bases and J by 0 bases, with 10 bases left in between. DNA of the CDR3: TGCGCCAGCAGCTTCGGACAGATGAACACTGAAGCTTTCTTT. This translates into CASSFGQMNTEAFF.

The chain links TRBV29-1 to TRBJ2-3; D tentatively fits TRBD1 or TRBD2 (5 bases each). V lost 2 bases to trimming and J lost 1 base, with 10 bases between them. CDR3 length: 14 amino acids. Per germline, CDR1 SQVTM and CDR2 ANQGSEA. The CDR3 DNA follows: TGCAGCGTTGAACGAGGGACCCGCACAGATACGCAGTATTTT. This gives the protein CSVERGTRTDTQYF.